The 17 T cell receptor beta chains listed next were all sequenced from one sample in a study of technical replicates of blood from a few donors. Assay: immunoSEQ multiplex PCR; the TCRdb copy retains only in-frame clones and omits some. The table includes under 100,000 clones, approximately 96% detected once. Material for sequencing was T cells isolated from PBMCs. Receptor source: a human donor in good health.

The CDR3 bases are TGTGCTAGTGGTTTGGGCCGAGGTGGGGGCGGCAAGGGTAATGAAAAACTGTTTTTT. Amino acids: CASGLGRGGGGKGNEKLFF. V gene TRBV12-5 combines with J gene TRBJ1-4; possibly TRBD1 for D (6 bases). This CDR3 is 19 amino acids long. Trimming left V 1 base short and J 4 bases short, with 22 bases between. Per the germline V gene, CDR1 is LGHNT and CDR2 is FRNRAP.

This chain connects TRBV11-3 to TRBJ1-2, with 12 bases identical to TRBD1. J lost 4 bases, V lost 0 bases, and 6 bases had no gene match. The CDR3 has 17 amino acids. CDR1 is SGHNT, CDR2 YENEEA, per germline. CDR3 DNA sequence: TGTGCCAGCAGCTTAGATCTAGGGACAGGGGGCACCTATGGCTACACCTTC. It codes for CASSLDLGTGGTYGYTF.

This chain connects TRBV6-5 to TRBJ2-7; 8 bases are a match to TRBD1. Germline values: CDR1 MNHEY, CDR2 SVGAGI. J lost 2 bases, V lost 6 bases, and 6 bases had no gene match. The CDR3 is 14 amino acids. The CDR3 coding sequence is TGTGCCAGCAGCCATCGGGACAGGACCTACGAGCAGTACTTC. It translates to CASSHRDRTYEQYF.

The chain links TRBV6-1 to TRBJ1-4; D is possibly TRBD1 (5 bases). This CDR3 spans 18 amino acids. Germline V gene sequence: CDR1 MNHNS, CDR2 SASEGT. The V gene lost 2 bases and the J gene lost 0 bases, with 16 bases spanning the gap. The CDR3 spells CASSEFRRGPATNEKLFF. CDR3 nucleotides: TGTGCCAGCAGTGAATTTAGGCGGGGCCCCGCAACTAATGAAAAACTGTTTTTT.

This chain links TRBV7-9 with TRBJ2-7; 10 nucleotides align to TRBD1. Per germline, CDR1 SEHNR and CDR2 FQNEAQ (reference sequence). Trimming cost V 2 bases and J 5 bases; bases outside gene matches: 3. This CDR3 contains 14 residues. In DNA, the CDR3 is TGTGCCAGCAGCTTAAGGGACAGGGGTGACGAGCAGTACTTC. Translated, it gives CASSLRDRGDEQYF.

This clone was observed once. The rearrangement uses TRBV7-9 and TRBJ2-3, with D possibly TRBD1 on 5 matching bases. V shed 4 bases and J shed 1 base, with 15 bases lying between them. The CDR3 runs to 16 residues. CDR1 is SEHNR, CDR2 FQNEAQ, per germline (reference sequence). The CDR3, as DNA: TGTGCCAGCAGCTCGCCAGGGTGGGGCGGCACAGATACGCAGTATTTT. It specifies CASSSPGWGGTDTQYF.

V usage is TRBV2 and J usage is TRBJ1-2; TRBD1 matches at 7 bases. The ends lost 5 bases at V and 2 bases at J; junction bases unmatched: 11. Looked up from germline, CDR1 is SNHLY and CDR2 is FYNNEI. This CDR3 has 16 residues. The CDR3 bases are TGTGCCAGCAGTAGGAGACAGGGACGATCGAACTATGGCTACACCTTC. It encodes CASSRRQGRSNYGYTF.

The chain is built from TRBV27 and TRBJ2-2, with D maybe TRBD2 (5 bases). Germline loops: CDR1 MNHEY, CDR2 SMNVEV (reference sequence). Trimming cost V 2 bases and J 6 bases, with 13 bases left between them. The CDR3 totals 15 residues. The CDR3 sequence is CASSLKAVEPGELFF. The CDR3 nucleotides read TGTGCCAGCAGTTTAAAAGCGGTGGAACCCGGGGAGCTGTTTTTT.

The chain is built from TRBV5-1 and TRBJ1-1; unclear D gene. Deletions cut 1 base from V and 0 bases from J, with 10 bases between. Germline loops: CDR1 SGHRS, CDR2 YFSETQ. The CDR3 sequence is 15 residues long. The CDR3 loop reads CASSLSLGLNTEAFF. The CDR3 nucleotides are TGCGCCAGCAGCTTGAGCTTGGGCCTGAACACTGAAGCTTTCTTT.

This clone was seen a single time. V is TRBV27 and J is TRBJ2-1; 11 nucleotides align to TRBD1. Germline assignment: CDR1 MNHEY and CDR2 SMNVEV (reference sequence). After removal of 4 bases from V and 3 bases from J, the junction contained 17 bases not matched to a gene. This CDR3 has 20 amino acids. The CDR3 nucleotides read TGTGCCAGCAGTTCCGAAAGTGGACAGGGGGCGAGTTCGATCTACAATGAGCAGTTCTTC. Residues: CASSSESGQGASSIYNEQFF.

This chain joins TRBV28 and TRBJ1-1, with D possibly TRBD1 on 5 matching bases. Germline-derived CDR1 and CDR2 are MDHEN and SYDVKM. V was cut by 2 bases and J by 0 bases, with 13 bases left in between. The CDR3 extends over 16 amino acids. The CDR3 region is CASSLGAVLMNTEAFF. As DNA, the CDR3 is TGTGCCAGCAGTTTAGGGGCAGTACTAATGAACACTGAAGCTTTCTTT.

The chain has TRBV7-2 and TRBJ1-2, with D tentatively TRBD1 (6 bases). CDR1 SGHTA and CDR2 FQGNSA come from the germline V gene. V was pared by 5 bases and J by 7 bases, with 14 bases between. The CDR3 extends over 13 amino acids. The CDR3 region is CASSPGQNSGYTF. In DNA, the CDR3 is TGTGCCAGCAGCCCCGGACAGAATTCTGGCTACACCTTC.

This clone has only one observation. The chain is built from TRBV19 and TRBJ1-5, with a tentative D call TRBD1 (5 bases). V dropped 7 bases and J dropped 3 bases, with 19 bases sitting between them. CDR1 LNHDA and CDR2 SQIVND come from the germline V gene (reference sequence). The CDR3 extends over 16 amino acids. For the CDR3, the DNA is TGTGCCAGTATCGGCCCCAGACAGAACCTCAATCAGCCCCAGCATTTT. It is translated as CASIGPRQNLNQPQHF.

CDR3 sequence reads: CASSWGQFNEKLFF. The CDR3 region has the DNA TGTGCCAGCAGCTGGGGACAGTTTAATGAAAAACTGTTTTTT. The chain links TRBV6-5 to TRBJ1-4, with 7 bases lining up with TRBD1. The CDR3 consists of 14 residues. CDR1 is MNHEY, CDR2 SVGAGI, per germline. V was clipped by 6 bases and J by 4 bases; unmatched bases: 5.

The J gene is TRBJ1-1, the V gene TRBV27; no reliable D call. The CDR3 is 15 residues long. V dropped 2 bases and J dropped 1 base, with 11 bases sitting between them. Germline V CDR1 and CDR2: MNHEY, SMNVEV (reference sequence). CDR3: CASSLVGAGNTEAFF. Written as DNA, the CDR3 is TGTGCCAGCAGTTTAGTTGGCGCGGGGAACACTGAAGCTTTCTTT.

The CDR3 DNA sequence: TGTGCCAGCAGCCTACAGGGTAATAATGAAAAACTGTTTTTT. This codes for CASSLQGNNEKLFF. V gene TRBV5-6 combines with J gene TRBJ1-4, with D maybe TRBD1 (6 bases). Trimming removed 4 bases from V and 4 bases from J, with 11 bases in between. Germline CDR1 SGHDT, CDR2 YYEEEE. This CDR3 region has 14 residues.

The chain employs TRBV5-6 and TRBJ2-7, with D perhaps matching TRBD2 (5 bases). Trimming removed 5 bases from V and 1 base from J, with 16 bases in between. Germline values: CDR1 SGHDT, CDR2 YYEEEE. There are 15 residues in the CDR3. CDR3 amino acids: CASRAGVVGSYEQYF. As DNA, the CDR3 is TGTGCCAGCAGGGCCGGGGTCGTCGGGTCCTACGAGCAGTACTTC.